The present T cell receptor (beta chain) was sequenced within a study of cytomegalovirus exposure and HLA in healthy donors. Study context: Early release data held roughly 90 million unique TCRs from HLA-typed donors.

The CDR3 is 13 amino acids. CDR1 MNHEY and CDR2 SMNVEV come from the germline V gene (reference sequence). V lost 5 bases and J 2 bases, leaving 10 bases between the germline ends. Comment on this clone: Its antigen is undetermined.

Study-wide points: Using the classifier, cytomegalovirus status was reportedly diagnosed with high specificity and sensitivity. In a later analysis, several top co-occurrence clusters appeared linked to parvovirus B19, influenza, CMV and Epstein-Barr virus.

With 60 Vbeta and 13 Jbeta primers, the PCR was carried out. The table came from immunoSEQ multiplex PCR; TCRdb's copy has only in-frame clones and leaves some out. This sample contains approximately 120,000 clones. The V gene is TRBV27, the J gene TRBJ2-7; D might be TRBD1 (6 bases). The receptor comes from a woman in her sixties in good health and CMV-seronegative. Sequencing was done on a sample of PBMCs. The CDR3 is CASSRTATYEQYF. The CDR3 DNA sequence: TGTGCCAGCAGTAGGACAGCTACCTACGAGCAGTACTTC.